This TCR beta chain came from a study of regulatory T cells in long-lasting Graves disease. Study-level findings and limits: Persistent patients shared more public clonotypes (about 2,700) than new patients (roughly 970). There were preferences for TRBV28, TRBJ1-2 and TRBJ2-5 in persistent disease.

Researchers made TCR beta libraries by using iRepertoire HTBI primers and running Arm-PCR on CDR3 regions. In TCRdb, the multiplex PCR reads were re-called with MiXCR into one record per CDR3 protein. The sample holds roughly 420,000 distinct CDR3 sequences; 12% to 15% are singletons and the top ten take more than 15%. Regarding time point: newly diagnosed GD, antithyroid drugs for less than 3 months. RNA extracted from PBMCs served as the sequencing template. At least ten counts were recorded for this clonotype. Its specificity is unknown. The V end was cut by 2 bases, the J end by 1 base, with 11 bases between. The CDR3 totals 15 residues. These data were likewise used in another study, on T cells in Graves' hyperthyroidism and ophthalmopathy. That source adds: HTBI primers were employed in a first-round RT-PCR of the TCR CDR3.

This chain links TRBV12-3 or TRBV12-4 with TRBJ1-1; D unresolved. This material consisted of peripheral blood mononuclear cells (PBMCs), taken at new diagnosis, from a patient treated with antithyroid drugs. The receptor was isolated from a woman in her forties or fifties with Graves disease. Here the CDR3 reads CASSLRSGPNTEAFF. CDR3 in DNA: TGTGCCAGCAGTTTACGTTCGGGTCCGAACACTGAAGCTTTCTTT.